This is a list of T cell receptor beta chains from one sample in a study of blood T cells in healthy people across ages. Each CDR3 protein is one row after TCRdb ran MiXCR on the 5' RACE reads. In the table there are more than 1,400,000 distinct CDR3 sequences, roughly 40% of which are singletons. The sample was blood. These receptor sequences come from a woman aged 18-29 years in good health. CDR3s include the opening cysteine and the closing phenylalanine or tryptophan. A clone size is listed for some rows: how often the clone was seen (once, few, many), or a class if it is expanded.

>14|few|TRBJ1-1|TRBV27
CASSLRRMNTEAFF
>14|-|TRBJ1-2|TRBV12-3/TRBV12-4
CASSRRGLGGGYTF
>15|-|TRBJ2-7|TRBV12-3/TRBV12-4
CASSFRQGSTYEQYF
>13|once|TRBJ2-1|TRBV20-1
CSALAGDYNEQFF
>19|-|TRBJ2-3|TRBV12-3/TRBV12-4
CASSLARGAGVSSTDTQYF
>12|few|TRBJ2-6|TRBV20-1
CSVPSGANVLTF
>11|-|TRBJ2-1|TRBV20-1
CSAPRGETQFF
>13|-|TRBJ2-5|TRBV10-3
CAISGGLEETQYF
>16|-|TRBJ2-1|TRBV27
CANVLAGGPVTYEQFF
>13|few|TRBJ2-3|TRBV4-1
CASSKRSADTQYF
>14|-|TRBJ1-3|TRBV12-3/TRBV12-4
CASSQDEGGNTIYF
>11|few|TRBJ2-5|TRBV12-3/TRBV12-4
CASSLGSGSYF
>15|-|TRBJ2-2|TRBV3-1
CASSRTGLGTGELFF
>13|-|TRBJ1-1|TRBV12-3/TRBV12-4
CASSLVVRSEAFF
>14|-|TRBJ2-3|TRBV9
CASSRVSSTDTQYF
>12|once|TRBJ1-2|TRBV2
CASSVGQTLYTF
>14|-|TRBJ2-5|TRBV20-1
CSAFTLSGRETQYF
>12|-|TRBJ2-1|TRBV6-6
CASSYRTDEQFF
>15|-|TRBJ1-4|TRBV7-9
CASSSLRDRDEKLFF
>16|-|TRBJ1-5|TRBV4-1
CASSQPLLGSNQPQHF
>15|few|TRBJ1-4|TRBV20-1
CSARRGGQLEGKLFF
>13|-|TRBJ1-5|TRBV6-1
CASSIRLGDRQHF
>16|-|TRBJ2-7|TRBV9
CASSETAGTDSYEQYF
>15|few|-|TRBV4-1
CASSPPAYSYNEQYF
>15|-|TRBJ2-1|TRBV25-1
CASSESRPTVDEQFF
>16|-|TRBJ2-1|TRBV7-2
CASSLGSAVSYNEQFF
>18|-|TRBJ2-5|TRBV7-2
CASSLSTTVARSQETQYF
>13|-|TRBJ2-1|TRBV6-5
CVSSYSDPNEQFF
>14|-|TRBJ1-2|TRBV6-5
CASRTPGQGYGYTF
>12|-|TRBJ1-5|TRBV6-2/TRBV6-3
CASSLQRQPQHF
>15|-|TRBJ1-1|TRBV5-1
CASSFNRGGSTEAFF
>15|-|TRBJ2-1|TRBV12-3/TRBV12-4
CVSRVAGESYNEQFF
>16|-|TRBJ2-7|TRBV7-2
CASSPPLRERSYEQYF
>14|few|TRBJ1-6|TRBV20-1
CSAIDRAQNSPLHF
>16|-|TRBJ1-5|TRBV6-1
CASSDNRGTSNQPQHF
>13|few|TRBJ2-5|TRBV20-1
CSARPGPQETQYF
>14|-|TRBJ1-4|TRBV12-3/TRBV12-4
CASSPWGMGEKLFF
>15|-|-|TRBV10-3
CAISDGGGIGETQYF
>15|-|TRBJ1-4|TRBV7-9
CASRRQGAENEKLFF
>14|once|TRBJ2-1|TRBV19
CASSIRTVYNEQFF
>15|few|TRBJ2-1|TRBV28
CASSGAGQGSNEQFF
>13|few|TRBJ2-5|TRBV6-2/TRBV6-3
CASVGGIQETQYF
>15|-|TRBJ2-1|TRBV30
CAWSVPRLVSNEQFF
>13|-|TRBJ2-5|TRBV2
CACSDSGGETQYF
>15|-|TRBJ1-2|TRBV11-1
CASSLTAQSPYGYTF
>17|many|TRBJ2-3|TRBV4-2
CASSQDGLALSTDTQYF
>15|-|TRBJ2-1|TRBV5-1
CASSFEAGFFYEQFF
>14|few|TRBJ2-3|TRBV20-1
CSARVDPSTDTQYF
>15|-|TRBJ2-7|TRBV6-5
CASSSLGGASYEQYF
>15|-|TRBJ1-4|TRBV5-4
CASSLAGGDNEKLFF
>14|few|TRBJ2-7|TRBV13
CASSLVDDGRWQYF
>14|few|TRBJ1-2|TRBV9
CASSVVLQGPGYTF
>11|-|-|TRBV29-1
CSVELGGEQYF
>14|-|TRBJ1-1|TRBV7-9
CASSTFTGNTEAFF
>15|-|TRBJ1-2|TRBV7-3
CASRRGTDPTYGYTF
>16|few|TRBJ2-1|TRBV28
CASTDPPQRGVNEQFF
>19|few|TRBJ2-1|TRBV5-1
CASSPLTSGSRASYNEQFF
>13|-|TRBJ1-3|TRBV28
CATLDRGVNTIYF
>13|-|TRBJ2-1|TRBV2
CAGIPGSLHEQFF
>15|-|-|TRBV21-1
CASSKAPSGSCEQYF